This T cell receptor (beta chain) was profiled in a study of vaccination and CD4 T cells after COVID-19. Sequencing of the DNA from cultured CD4+ T cells was carried out with the Oncomine TCR Beta short-read assay. MiXCR was run by TCRdb on the PCR reads, yielding one entry per CDR3 protein. The profile shows around 19,000 distinct CDR3 sequences, over 25% of them singletons. Study findings and constraints: In convalescent patients, a median roughly 87% of post-vaccine SARS-CoV-2-reactive clones appeared only after vaccination. The median count of SARS-CoV-2-reactive clonotypes rose from approximately 21 to 40, not significantly. Spike mono-reactivity was found in 304 of 307 vaccine-specific clones from convalescent patients.

Treatment indicated: roughly 10-day PBMC culture with coronavirus spike peptide pools or control peptides (ViraFEST assay). As for this clonotype: The antigen is undetermined.

There are 16 residues in the CDR3. Per germline, CDR1 MGHRA and CDR2 YSYEKL. V lost 3 bases and J 1 base, leaving 13 bases between the germline ends. Sequencing was carried out using cultured CD4+ T cells from blood. The chain couples TRBV4-1 to TRBJ1-5; TRBD1 might be the D (5 bases). The receptor was derived from a human donor with COVID-19. CDR3 loop: CASSQGTSLSNQPQHF. The CDR3 nucleotides read TGCGCCAGCAGCCAGGGGACTTCACTAAGCAATCAGCCCCAGCATTTT.